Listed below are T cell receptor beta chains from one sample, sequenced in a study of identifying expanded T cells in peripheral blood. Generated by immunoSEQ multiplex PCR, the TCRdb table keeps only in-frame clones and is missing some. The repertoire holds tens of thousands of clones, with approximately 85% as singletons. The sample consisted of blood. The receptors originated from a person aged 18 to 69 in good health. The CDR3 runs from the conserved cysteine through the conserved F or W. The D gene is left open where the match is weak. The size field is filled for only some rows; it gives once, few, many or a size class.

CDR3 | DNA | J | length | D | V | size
CASSLEWEGTEAFF | TGTGCCAGCAGCTTAGAGTGGGAAGGCACTGAAGCTTTCTTT | TRBJ1-1 | 14 | . | TRBV7-8 | .
CASSYSGGRTYEQYF | TGTGCCAGCAGTTACTCCGGGGGACGGACCTACGAGCAGTACTTC | TRBJ2-7 | 15 | . | TRBV6-5 | .
CASSYVKGVNYGYTF | TGTGCCAGCAGTTATGTCAAGGGGGTCAACTATGGCTACACCTTC | TRBJ1-2 | 15 | . | TRBV6-5 | .
CAWSVDSQNEQFF | TGTGCCTGGAGTGTGGACAGCCAAAATGAGCAGTTCTTC | TRBJ2-1 | 13 | . | TRBV30 | .
CAWSGSGNTIYF | TGTGCCTGGAGTGGCTCTGGAAACACCATATATTTT | TRBJ1-3 | 12 | . | TRBV30 | .
CASGGGLEYGYTF | TGTGCCAGCGGGGGGGGGCTAGAATATGGCTACACCTTC | TRBJ1-2 | 13 | . | TRBV2 | .
CASSPARGPTYEQYF | TGTGCCAGCAGCCCAGCCAGGGGACCAACCTACGAGCAGTACTTC | TRBJ2-7 | 15 | . | TRBV9 | .
CASRRTGPSYGYTF | TGTGCCAGCAGACGGACAGGCCCCAGCTATGGCTACACCTTC | TRBJ1-2 | 14 | TRBD1 | TRBV2 | .
CASSRWFSQETQYF | TGTGCCAGCAGTCGGTGGTTTTCCCAAGAGACCCAGTACTTC | TRBJ2-5 | 14 | . | TRBV27 | .
CASSLQVETEAFF | TGTGCCAGCAGTTTACAGGTGGAGACTGAAGCTTTCTTT | TRBJ1-1 | 13 | . | TRBV27 | .
CASSVRDRVTEAFF | TGTGCCAGCAGCGTCCGGGACAGGGTCACTGAAGCTTTCTTT | TRBJ1-1 | 14 | TRBD1 | TRBV9 | .
CASSPLNTEAFF | TGTGCCAGCTCACCACTGAACACTGAAGCTTTCTTT | TRBJ1-1 | 12 | . | TRBV18 | .
CASSLQPNTEAFF | TGTGCCAGTAGTTTACAGCCGAACACTGAAGCTTTCTTT | TRBJ1-1 | 13 | . | TRBV19 | once
CASSYGAQEGKLFF | TGTGCCAGCAGTTACGGAGCCCAGGAGGGAAAACTGTTTTTT | TRBJ1-4 | 14 | . | TRBV6-5 | .
CASSFDLGGGANVLTF | TGTGCCAGCAGTTTCGACCTTGGAGGTGGGGCCAACGTCCTGACTTTC | TRBJ2-6 | 16 | . | TRBV7-3 | .
CASSQDTGSIYNEQFF | TGTGCCAGCAGCCAAGATACGGGCAGCATCTACAATGAGCAGTTCTTC | TRBJ2-1 | 16 | . | TRBV14 | .
CASSEGQPSYNEQFF | TGCGCCAGCAGTGAGGGACAGCCCTCCTACAATGAGCAGTTCTTC | TRBJ2-1 | 15 | . | TRBV10-2 | .
CASSLEVPPEGMNTEAFF | TGTGCCAGCAGCTTAGAGGTGCCCCCCGAGGGCATGAACACTGAAGCTTTCTTT | TRBJ1-1 | 18 | . | TRBV7-8 | once
CASSLRGDGNQPQHF | TGTGCCAGCAGCTTAAGAGGGGACGGCAATCAGCCCCAGCATTTT | TRBJ1-5 | 15 | . | TRBV7-8 | .
CAWSRGQDYGYTF | TGTGCCTGGAGCCGCGGACAGGACTATGGCTACACCTTC | TRBJ1-2 | 13 | TRBD1 | TRBV30 | .
CASSDAIGTGIYNEQFF | TGCGCCAGCAGTGATGCCATCGGGACAGGGATCTACAATGAGCAGTTCTTC | TRBJ2-1 | 17 | TRBD1 | TRBV10-1 | .
CSVEDGGDTQYF | TGCAGCGTTGAAGATGGGGGGGATACGCAGTATTTT | TRBJ2-3 | 12 | . | TRBV29-1 | .
CASSLQETQYF | TGCGCCAGCAGCTTGCAAGAGACCCAGTACTTC | TRBJ2-5 | 11 | . | TRBV5-1 | .
CASSQVRQDYNEQFF | TGCGCCAGCAGCCAAGTTCGGCAGGACTACAATGAGCAGTTCTTC | TRBJ2-1 | 15 | . | TRBV4-3 | .
CASSPGLHNEQFF | TGCGCCAGCAGCCCGGGACTTCACAATGAGCAGTTCTTC | TRBJ2-1 | 13 | . | TRBV4-3 | .
CASSLGGKYGYTF | TGTGCCAGCAGCTTGGGGGGGAAATATGGCTACACCTTC | TRBJ1-2 | 13 | . | TRBV5-4 | .
CASSPSGMGGNEQFF | TGTGCCAGCAGCCCAAGCGGGATGGGGGGGAATGAGCAGTTCTTC | TRBJ2-1 | 15 | TRBD2 | TRBV7-2 | .
CASSPPQRRGYTF | TGTGCCAGCAGCCCCCCCCAACGGCGGGGCTACACCTTC | TRBJ1-2 | 13 | . | TRBV7-8 | once
CASSLTTGANQPQHF | TGCGCCAGCAGCTTGACGACAGGGGCCAATCAGCCCCAGCATTTT | TRBJ1-5 | 15 | TRBD1 | TRBV5-1 | .
CASDTGESSGANVLTF | TGCGCCAGCGATACGGGGGAGAGCTCTGGGGCCAACGTCCTGACTTTC | TRBJ2-6 | 16 | . | TRBV5-1 | .
CASSQGGRNTEAFF | TGCGCCAGCAGCCAAGGGGGGCGAAACACTGAAGCTTTCTTT | TRBJ1-1 | 14 | . | TRBV4-3 | .
CASTTGGLNTEAFF | TGTGCCAGCACGACAGGGGGCCTGAACACTGAAGCTTTCTTT | TRBJ1-1 | 14 | TRBD1 | TRBV6-5 | .
CASSFGTGNEKLFF | TGTGCCAGCAGCTTCGGGACAGGGAATGAAAAACTGTTTTTT | TRBJ1-4 | 14 | TRBD1 | TRBV6-6 | .
CAWRVFGYGYTF | TGTGCCTGGAGAGTGTTCGGCTATGGCTACACCTTC | TRBJ1-2 | 12 | . | TRBV30 | .
CASSKERDAGLDYGYTF | TGTGCCAGCAGCAAAGAGCGGGATGCAGGGTTGGACTATGGCTACACCTTC | TRBJ1-2 | 17 | . | TRBV21-1 | .